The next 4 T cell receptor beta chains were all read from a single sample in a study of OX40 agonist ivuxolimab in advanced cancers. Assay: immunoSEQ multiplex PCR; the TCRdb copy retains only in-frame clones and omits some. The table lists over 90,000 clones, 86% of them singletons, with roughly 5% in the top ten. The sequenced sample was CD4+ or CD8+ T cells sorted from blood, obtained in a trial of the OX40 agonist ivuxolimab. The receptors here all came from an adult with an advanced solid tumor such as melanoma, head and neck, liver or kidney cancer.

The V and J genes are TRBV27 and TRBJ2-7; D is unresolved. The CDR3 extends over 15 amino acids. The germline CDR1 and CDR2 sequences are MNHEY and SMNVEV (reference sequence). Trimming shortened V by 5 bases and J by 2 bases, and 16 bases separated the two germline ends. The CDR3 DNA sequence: TGTGCCAGCAGTCCTATCCCCTCGTTTACCTACGAGCAGTACTTC. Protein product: CASSPIPSFTYEQYF.

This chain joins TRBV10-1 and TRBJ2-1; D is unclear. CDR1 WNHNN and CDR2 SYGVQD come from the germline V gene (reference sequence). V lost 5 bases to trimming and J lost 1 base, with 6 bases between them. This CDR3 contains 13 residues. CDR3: CASSSASYNEQFF. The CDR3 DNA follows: TGCGCCAGCAGTTCGGCATCCTACAATGAGCAGTTCTTC.

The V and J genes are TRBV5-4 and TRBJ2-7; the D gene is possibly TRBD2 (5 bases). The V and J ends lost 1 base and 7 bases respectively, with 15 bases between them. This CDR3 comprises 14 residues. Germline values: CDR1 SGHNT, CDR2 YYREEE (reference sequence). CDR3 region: CASSLNWGSGEQYF. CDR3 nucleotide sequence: TGTGCCAGCAGCTTGAACTGGGGTTCGGGGGAGCAGTACTTC.

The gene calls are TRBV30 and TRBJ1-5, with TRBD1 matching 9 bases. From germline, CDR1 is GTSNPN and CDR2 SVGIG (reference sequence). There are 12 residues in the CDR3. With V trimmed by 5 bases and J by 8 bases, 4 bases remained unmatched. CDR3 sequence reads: CAWADRGKPQHF. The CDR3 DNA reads TGTGCCTGGGCGGACAGGGGCAAGCCCCAGCATTTT.